Included here is one T cell receptor (beta chain) sequence, with context. The V gene end was trimmed by 5 bases and the J gene end by 4 bases; junction bases not matched to a gene: 10. The CDR3 is 16 residues long. From germline, CDR1 is KGHSY and CDR2 FQNENV. The data derive from a study of technical replicates of blood from a handful of donors. Profiling relied on immunoSEQ multiplex PCR, and the TCRdb table lists in-frame clones only, not all of them. The sample consists of 80,000 or so clones, 95% to 97% of them appearing once. The sequenced sample consisted of T cells isolated from PBMCs. The chain is built from TRBV16 and TRBJ1-4, with 7 bases matching TRBD1. The receptor's source is a human donor in good health. This CDR3 is CASSDYDRASNEKLFF. CDR3 DNA sequence: TGTGCCAGCAGCGACTATGACAGGGCAAGTAATGAAAAACTGTTTTTT.